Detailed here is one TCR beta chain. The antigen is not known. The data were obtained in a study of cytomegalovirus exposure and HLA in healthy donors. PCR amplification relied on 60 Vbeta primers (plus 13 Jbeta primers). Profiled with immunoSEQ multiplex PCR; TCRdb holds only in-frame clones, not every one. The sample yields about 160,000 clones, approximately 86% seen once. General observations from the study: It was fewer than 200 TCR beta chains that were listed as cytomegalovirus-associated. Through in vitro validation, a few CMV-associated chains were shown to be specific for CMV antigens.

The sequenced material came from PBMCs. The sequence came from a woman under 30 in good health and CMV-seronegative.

Written as DNA, the CDR3 is TGTGCCAGCAGCTCCCAACTAGCGTCTAACCAAGAGACCCAGTACTTC. Protein sequence: CASSSQLASNQETQYF. The rearrangement uses TRBV9 and TRBJ2-5, with 7 bases lining up with TRBD2. The CDR3 totals 16 residues. Germline CDR1 SGDLS, CDR2 YYNGEE. The trim removed 4 bases at V and 0 bases at J, leaving 9 bases unmatched.